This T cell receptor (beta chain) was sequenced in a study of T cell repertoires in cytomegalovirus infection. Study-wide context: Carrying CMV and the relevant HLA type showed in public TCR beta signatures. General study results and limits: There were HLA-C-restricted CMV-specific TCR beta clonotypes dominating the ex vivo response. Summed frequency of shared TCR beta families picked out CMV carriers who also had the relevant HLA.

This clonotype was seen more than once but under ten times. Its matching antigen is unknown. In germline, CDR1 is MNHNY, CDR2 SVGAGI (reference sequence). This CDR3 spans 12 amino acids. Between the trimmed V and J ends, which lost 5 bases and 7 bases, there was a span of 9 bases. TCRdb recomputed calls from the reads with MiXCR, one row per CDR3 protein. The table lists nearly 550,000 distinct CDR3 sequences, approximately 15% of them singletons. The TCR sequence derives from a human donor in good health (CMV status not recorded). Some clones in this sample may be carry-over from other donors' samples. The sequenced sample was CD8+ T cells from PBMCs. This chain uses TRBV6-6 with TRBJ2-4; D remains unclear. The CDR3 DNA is TGTGCCAGCAGTCCTGGGAACAACATTCAGTACTTC. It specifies CASSPGNNIQYF.